These 26 T cell receptor beta chains came from one sample sequenced in a study of blood T cells in healthy people across ages. PCR was performed a second time for about 7 to 11 cycles using a sample-barcoded 5' primer and a J-beta primer mix. TCRdb reprocessed the 5' RACE reads via MiXCR and lists one record per CDR3 protein. The sample lists 1.5 million to 2 million distinct CDR3 sequences, around 35% occurring once. The sequenced sample was blood. The receptors here all came from a woman aged 25 to 45 in good health.

The gene calls are TRBV7-2 and TRBJ2-5, with D unresolved. Trimming pared 5 bases from V and 11 bases from J, leaving 24 bases between. CDR3 length: 15 amino acids. Germline assignment: CDR1 SGHTA and CDR2 FQGNSA. DNA of the CDR3: TGTGCCAGCAGCCCACCTCGTCTCCTCCACAATGAGCAGTACTTC. It translates to CASSPPRLLHNEQYF. Full variable domain (rest looked up from reference TRBV7-2 and TRBJ2-5): GAGVSQSPSNKVTEKGKDVELRCDPISGHTALYWYRQSLGQGLEFLIYFQGNSAPDKSGLPSDRFSAERTGGSVSTLTIQRTQQEDSAVYLCASSPPRLLHNEQYFGPGTRLLVL.

This clonotype was counted between two and nine times. The chain has TRBV7-2 and TRBJ2-7, with D unclear. The CDR3 spans 14 residues. V was cut by 0 bases and J by 6 bases, with 12 bases left in between. Germline CDR1 SGHTA, CDR2 FQGNSA. The CDR3 nucleotides are TGTGCCAGCAGCTTAGCGGTTTCAGCACTCGAGCAGTACTTC. Amino acids: CASSLAVSALEQYF.

This clonotype has only a few counts. The chain carries TRBV18 and TRBJ2-5; 10 bases match TRBD2. In germline, CDR1 is KGHSH, CDR2 LQKENI. The CDR3 is made up of 15 amino acids. J lost 1 base, V lost 6 bases, and 5 bases had no gene match. In nucleotides, the CDR3 is TGTGCCAGCTCCCCTAGCGGGAGACTCCAAGAGACCCAGTACTTC. It yields the protein CASSPSGRLQETQYF.

The rearrangement joins TRBV6-1 to TRBJ2-3, with D possibly TRBD2 on 7 matching bases. This CDR3 contains 18 residues. Trimming removed 4 bases from V and 4 bases from J, with 24 bases in between. Germline lookup yields CDR1 MNHNS and CDR2 SASEGT. CDR3 nucleotide sequence: TGTGCCAGCAGTGGTCCCGTGGGAGGGGGGGGCGGTCCAGATACGCAGTATTTT. It yields the protein CASSGPVGGGGGPDTQYF.

A single count supports this clonotype. The chain has TRBV6-1 and TRBJ1-5; TRBD1 aligns across 10 bases. Germline lookup yields CDR1 MNHNS and CDR2 SASEGT. V was pared by 8 bases and J by 3 bases, with 10 bases of the junction left unmatched. The CDR3 length is 16 residues. CDR3 bases: TGTGCCAGCTGGAAAATGGGGACAGGGGACAATCAGCCCCAGCATTTT. Its protein is CASWKMGTGDNQPQHF.

This clonotype was counted only a few times. This chain uses TRBV25-1 with TRBJ2-5; 7 bases fit TRBD2. CDR1 and CDR2 from the germline V gene are MGHDK and SYGVNS. This CDR3 is built from 14 residues. V lost 7 bases, J lost 11 bases, and 16 bases stayed unmatched. The CDR3 sequence is CASTPSASGAGQYF. The CDR3 bases are TGTGCCAGCACTCCCTCGGCTAGCGGAGCAGGGCAGTACTTC.

Only a few counts were recorded for this clonotype. This chain connects TRBV20-1 to TRBJ2-5; TRBD2 aligns across 8 bases. The CDR3 runs 17 residues. Germline V lookup: CDR1 DFQATT, CDR2 SNEGSKA (reference sequence). The trim removed 0 bases at V and 4 bases at J, leaving 13 bases unmatched. The CDR3 bases are TGCAGTGCTAGAGATTCGGCGACGGGAGGGCCAGGAGAGACCCAGTACTTC. This encodes CSARDSATGGPGETQYF.

CDR3: CASSLDTAGGPYNEQFF. Written as DNA, the CDR3 is TGTGCCAGCAGCTTAGATACAGCGGGAGGGCCGTATAATGAGCAGTTCTTC. V and J are TRBV11-1 and TRBJ2-1; 10 bases map to TRBD2. The CDR3 has 17 residues. CDR1 is SGHAT and CDR2 is FQDESV in the germline V gene (reference sequence). J was trimmed by 7 bases and V by 1 base; bases with no gene match: 10.

This clonotype was seen more than once but under ten times. The chain links TRBV5-1 to TRBJ1-2, with D perhaps TRBD1 (6 bases). With 0 bases removed from V and 2 bases from J, the gap between germline ends came to 26 bases. The CDR3 extends over 20 amino acids. Germline assignment: CDR1 SGHRS and CDR2 YFSETQ. DNA for the CDR3: TGCGCCAGCAGCTTGGGCACCAGGGGCGGAACGACGTTCCTCAACTATGGCTACACCTTC. Residues: CASSLGTRGGTTFLNYGYTF.

This clonotype was seen more than once but under ten times. This rearrangement joins TRBV27 to TRBJ2-7, with 11 bases aligning to TRBD2. The germline CDR1 and CDR2 sequences are MNHEY and SMNVEV (reference sequence). This CDR3 has 17 amino acids. Trimming cost V 7 bases and J 2 bases; bases outside gene matches: 13. Here the CDR3 DNA reads TGTGCCAGCAAACCGGGACTAGCGGAAATGAACCCCTACGAGCAGTACTTC. Its translation is CASKPGLAEMNPYEQYF.

The chain has TRBV6-2 or TRBV6-3 and TRBJ1-2, with 12 bases that match TRBD1. The junction had 6 bases not matched to a gene; V was cut back by 4 bases and J by 3 bases. The CDR3 is 16 amino acids. In germline, CDR1 is MNHEY, CDR2 SVGEGT. The CDR3 DNA sequence: TGTGCCAGCAGTTCTACAGGGACAGGGGGCTACTATGGCTACACCTTC. Its translation is CASSSTGTGGYYGYTF.

This clonotype has a single count. CDR3 in DNA: TGTGCCAGCAACCGGGACAGGGGGCGCGAGGGCTACACCTTC. Encoded protein: CASNRDRGREGYTF. The gene calls are TRBV11-2 and TRBJ1-2; 12 nucleotides agree with TRBD1. V shed 7 bases, J shed 8 bases, and the junction held 8 bases outside the gene matches. Looked up from germline, CDR1 is SGHAT and CDR2 is FQNNGV. The CDR3 contains 14 residues. The entire variable domain, with the rest obtained from reference TRBV11-2 and TRBJ1-2, is as follows: EAGVAQSPRYKIIEKRQSVAFWCNPISGHATLYWYQQILGQGPKLLIQFQNNGVVDDSQLPKDRFSAERLKGVDSTLKIQPAKLEDSAVYLCASNRDRGREGYTFGSGTRLTVV.

This clonotype was seen at least ten times. The V call is TRBV5-5, the J call TRBJ2-7; 8 nucleotides match TRBD1. V lost 5 bases to trimming and J lost 11 bases; unmatched junction nucleotides: 9. The germline V gene has CDR1 SGHKS and CDR2 YYEKEE (reference sequence). CDR3 length: 12 residues. CDR3 in amino acids: CASSHTQGDKYF. The CDR3 region has the DNA TGTGCCAGCAGTCATACACAGGGGGATAAGTACTTC.

This chain joins TRBV12-3 or TRBV12-4 and TRBJ2-1; D remains unclear. The CDR3 has 10 amino acids. The V gene lost 4 bases and the J gene lost 9 bases, with 4 bases spanning the gap. CDR3 region: CASSWIEQFF. Written as DNA, the CDR3 is TGTGCCAGCAGTTGGATTGAGCAGTTCTTC.

A remark on this clonotype: A much larger clone lies one base from this, so it may be a read error. The conserved phenylalanine or tryptophan normally closing the CDR3 is absent here, so this likely arose from a read error. J is TRBJ2-3 and V is TRBV7-2; 9 positions agree with TRBD2. CDR1 and CDR2 from the germline V gene are SGHTA and FQGNSA. Trimming cost V 1 base and J 6 bases; bases outside gene matches: 5. The CDR3 runs 15 residues. CDR3 amino acids: CASSLVAGASDTQYC. CDR3 sequence (DNA): TGTGCCAGCAGCTTAGTAGCGGGGGCGTCGGATACGCAGTATTGT.

This clonotype came up a few times. The chain carries TRBV6-2 or TRBV6-3 and TRBJ2-7; 8 positions match TRBD1. This CDR3 spans 14 amino acids. Per the germline V gene, CDR1 is MNHEY and CDR2 is SVGEGT. The ends lost 6 bases at V and 5 bases at J; junction bases unmatched: 9. Written as DNA, the CDR3 is TGTGCCAGCAGGCTTGACAGGGGAGGCGACGAGCAGTACTTC. Its translation: CASRLDRGGDEQYF.

This chain links TRBV27 with TRBJ2-3, with a tentative D call TRBD2 (7 bases). Germline values: CDR1 MNHEY, CDR2 SMNVEV (reference sequence). V shed 8 bases and J shed 4 bases, with 22 bases lying between them. The CDR3 totals 16 residues. The CDR3 DNA reads TGTGCCAGCGGCTTGGAGCGGGACACGCCCCCAGATACGCAGTATTTT. It translates to CASGLERDTPPDTQYF.

This clonotype has just one count. It may be a read error: a sequence one base away is much more abundant. J is TRBJ2-5 and V is TRBV4-2, with 8 bases fitting TRBD2. This CDR3 spans 15 amino acids. Germline values: CDR1 LGHNA, CDR2 YNFKEQ. With V trimmed by 2 bases and J by 2 bases, 4 bases remained unmatched. For the CDR3, the DNA is TGTGCCAGCAGCCAAAACGGGGGGGGACAAGAGACCCAGTACTTC. It specifies CASSQNGGGQETQYF.

This clonotype was counted between two and nine times. The rearrangement links TRBV12-3 or TRBV12-4 to TRBJ2-4; D possibly corresponds to TRBD2 (5 bases). Matching the DNA end better, TRBJ2-7 makes the J call doubtful. CDR3 length: 12 residues. CDR3 bases: TGTGCCAGCAGTTTCACTAGGGACGAGCAGTACTTC. Protein product: CASSFTRDEQYF.

V usage is TRBV7-9 and J usage is TRBJ1-4; weak D call: TRBD1 (5 bases). Trimming took off 5 bases at V and 3 bases at J, with 16 bases between the two ends. This CDR3 comprises 16 residues. Germline V CDR1 and CDR2: SEHNR, FQNEAQ (reference sequence). The chain's CDR3 is CASSPWWGKANEKLFF. In DNA, the CDR3 is TGTGCCAGCAGCCCCTGGTGGGGGAAAGCTAATGAAAAACTGTTTTTT.

The rearrangement uses TRBV13 and TRBJ2-1, with no clear D. Germline V CDR1 and CDR2: PRHDT, FYEKMQ (reference sequence). This CDR3 spans 14 amino acids. The ends were cut back, 8 bases at V and 7 bases at J, with 18 bases in the middle. Here the CDR3 reads CASGKVGRGNEQFF. DNA for the CDR3: TGTGCCAGCGGGAAAGTAGGACGTGGAAATGAGCAGTTCTTC.

This clonotype occurred once. One junction end disagrees with the germline gene, perhaps due to a read error. This chain joins TRBV3-1 and TRBJ2-1; 13 bases are a match to TRBD2. From germline, CDR1 is LGHDT and CDR2 YNNKEL (reference sequence). The CDR3 sequence is 17 residues long. CDR3 nucleotide sequence: TGTGCCTGCAGCCAAGCACCCAGGACTAGCGGGAGCAATGAGCAGTTCTTC. Amino acid sequence: CACSQAPRTSGSNEQFF.

J is TRBJ2-1 and V is TRBV30, with a weak D call TRBD1 (5 bases). Germline CDR1 and CDR2: GTSNPN and SVGIG (reference sequence). The CDR3 covers 11 residues. The V end was cut by 3 bases, the J end by 12 bases, with 12 bases between. The CDR3: CAWSALRGQFF. The CDR3, as DNA: TGTGCCTGGAGCGCCCTTAGGGGGCAGTTCTTC.

This clonotype showed up just a few times. This chain joins TRBV28 and TRBJ1-5; 8 positions match TRBD1. Trimming cost V 8 bases and J 5 bases; bases outside gene matches: 14. Germline V CDR1 and CDR2: MDHEN, SYDVKM. CDR3 length equals 16 residues. The CDR3 sequence is CASEFRYGQGHQPQHF. In DNA form, the CDR3 reads TGTGCCAGCGAGTTTAGGTATGGACAGGGCCATCAGCCCCAGCATTTT.

A few counts support this clonotype. The V call is TRBV12-3 or TRBV12-4, the J call TRBJ1-2; tentatively, D is TRBD1 (5 bases). The V gene lost 7 bases and the J gene lost 2 bases, with 14 bases spanning the gap. The CDR3 totals 14 residues. The CDR3, as DNA: TGTGCCAGCAAATATCAGGGATCCAACTATGGCTACACCTTC. Encoded protein: CASKYQGSNYGYTF.

The V call is TRBV20-1, the J call TRBJ2-7; D is unresolved. CDR1 and CDR2 (germline): DFQATT, SNEGSKA (reference sequence). The CDR3 length is 16 residues. V was pared by 0 bases and J by 7 bases, with 22 bases between. The CDR3 DNA sequence: TGCAGTGCTAGAGACCTTGCGGCTCTAGTCGTGGGGGAGCAGTACTTC. Translating gives CSARDLAALVVGEQYF.